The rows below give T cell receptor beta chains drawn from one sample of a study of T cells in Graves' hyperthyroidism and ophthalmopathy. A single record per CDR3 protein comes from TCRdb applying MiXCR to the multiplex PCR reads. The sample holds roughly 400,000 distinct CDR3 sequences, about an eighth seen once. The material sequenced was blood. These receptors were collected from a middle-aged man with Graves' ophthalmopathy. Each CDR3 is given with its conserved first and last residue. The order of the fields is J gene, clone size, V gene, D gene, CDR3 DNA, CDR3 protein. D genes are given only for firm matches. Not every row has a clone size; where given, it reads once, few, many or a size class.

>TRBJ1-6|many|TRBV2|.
TGTGCCAGCGTCACGGGGCCCAATTCACCCCTCCACTTT
CASVTGPNSPLHF
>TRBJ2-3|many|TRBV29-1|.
TGCAGCGTTGCGAGCACACAGCGTCCCCAAAGTACGCAGTATTTT
CSVASTQRPQSTQYF
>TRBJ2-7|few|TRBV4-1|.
TGCGCCAGCAGCCAAGTAGAGTCTAGCGCTTCCTACGAGCAGTACTTC
CASSQVESSASYEQYF
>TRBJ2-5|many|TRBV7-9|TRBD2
TGTGCCAGCAGCATACTAGCGGGGCTCCAAGAGACCCAGTACTTC
CASSILAGLQETQYF
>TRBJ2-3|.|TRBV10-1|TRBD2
TGCGCCAGCAGTGATTCCGCGGGAGGTCGAATCACAGATACGCAGTATTTT
CASSDSAGGRITDTQYF
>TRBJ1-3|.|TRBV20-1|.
TGCAGTGCTGGCGAGACACGCCATCGAGGAAACACCATATATTTT
CSAGETRHRGNTIYF
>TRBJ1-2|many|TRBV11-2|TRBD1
TGTGCCAGCAGCTACGTGGGGAGACAGGGAGAGGGACTTTCGGGCTACACCTTC
CASSYVGRQGEGLSGYTF
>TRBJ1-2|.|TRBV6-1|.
TGTGCCAGCAGTGAACCTCTCGGAGGGTGGTATGGCTACACCTTC
CASSEPLGGWYGYTF
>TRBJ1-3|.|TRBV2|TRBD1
TGTGCCAGCAGCAGGACAGGGCCTGGAAACACCATATATTTT
CASSRTGPGNTIYF
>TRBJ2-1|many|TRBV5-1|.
TGCGCCAGCAGCTCAGGGCCTTTGGATGAGCAGTTCTTC
CASSSGPLDEQFF
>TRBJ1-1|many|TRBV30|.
TGTGCCTGGGCTAAAGGAAGGGATACTGAAGCTTTCTTT
CAWAKGRDTEAFF
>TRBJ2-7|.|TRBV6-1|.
TGTGCCAGCACACGGAGGGAGCTGTCCTACGAGCAGTACTTC
CASTRRELSYEQYF
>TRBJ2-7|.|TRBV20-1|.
TGCAGTGCTGAGCGGGACAGCTCCTACGAGCAGTACTTC
CSAERDSSYEQYF
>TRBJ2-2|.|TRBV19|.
TGTGCCAGTAGTATAGTCCCCCGGGAGCTGTTTTTT
CASSIVPRELFF
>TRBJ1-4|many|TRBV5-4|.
TGTGCCAGCAGCTTGTCTGAAAAACTGTTTTTT
CASSLSEKLFF
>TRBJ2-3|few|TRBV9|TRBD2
TGTGCCAGCAGCCCCCAAGCGGGAGCCCGCACAGATACGCAGTATTTT
CASSPQAGARTDTQYF
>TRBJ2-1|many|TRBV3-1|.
TGTGCCAGCAGCCAAGATCGAGGTTTAGGGGGGGCAAATGAGCAGTTCTTC
CASSQDRGLGGANEQFF
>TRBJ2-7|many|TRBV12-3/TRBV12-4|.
TGTGCCAGCAGCCTCGGACGCCGGGCCACCTACGAGCAGTACTTC
CASSLGRRATYEQYF
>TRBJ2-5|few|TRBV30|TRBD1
TGTGCCGGGACAGGGGGAGAGACCCAGTACTTC
CAGTGGETQYF
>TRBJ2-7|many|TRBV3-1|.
TGTGCCAGCAGCGAAACTAGATTGGGGGAGCAGTACTTC
CASSETRLGEQYF
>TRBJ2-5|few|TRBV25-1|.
TGTGCCAGCAGTGAACCTTGGGCAGGGCGAGAGACCCAGTACTTC
CASSEPWAGRETQYF
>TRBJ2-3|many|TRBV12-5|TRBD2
TGTGCTAGTGGTATGGGGGGGGAGGGAGATACGCAGTATTTT
CASGMGGEGDTQYF
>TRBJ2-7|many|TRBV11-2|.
TGTGCCAGCAGCTTAACTGTGGCAGGCAGCGAGCAGTACTTC
CASSLTVAGSEQYF
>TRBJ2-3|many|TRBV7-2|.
TGTGCCAGCAGCTTTAGCGGGACAGGGACAGATACGCAGTATTTT
CASSFSGTGTDTQYF
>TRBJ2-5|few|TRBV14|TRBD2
TGTGCCAGCAGCCCCCCTAAGCGGGACCCGCACTTC
CASSPPKRDPHF
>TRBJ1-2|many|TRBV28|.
TGTGCCAGCAGTTATGAGGGTAGTGGCTACACCTTC
CASSYEGSGYTF
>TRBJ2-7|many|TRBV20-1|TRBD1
TGCAGTGCTAGGGGCTGGGACAGGCCATACGAGCAGTACTTC
CSARGWDRPYEQYF
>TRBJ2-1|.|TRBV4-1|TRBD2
TGCGCCAGCAGCCAAGATCCGGAGCGGGGGGGGCAGTTCTTC
CASSQDPERGGQFF
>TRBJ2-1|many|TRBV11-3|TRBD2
TGTGCCAGCAGCTTTTCGGGGGGGAGGGACTACAATGAGCAGTTCTTC
CASSFSGGRDYNEQFF
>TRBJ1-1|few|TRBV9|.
TGTGCCAGCAGCGCCGGCCGGGACATTGGGACTGAAGCTTTCTTT
CASSAGRDIGTEAFF
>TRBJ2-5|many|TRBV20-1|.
TGCAGTGCTAGCGGAACTCAAGAGACCCAGTACTTC
CSASGTQETQYF
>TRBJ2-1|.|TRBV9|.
TGTGCCAGCAGCGTAGTTCAGGGATCCTACAATGAGCAGTTCTTC
CASSVVQGSYNEQFF
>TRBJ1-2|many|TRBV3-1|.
TGTGCCAGCAGCCCTGTTCGCGGGGTGAACTATGGCTACACCTTC
CASSPVRGVNYGYTF
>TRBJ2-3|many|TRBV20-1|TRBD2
TGCAGTGCAAATTACCGACTAGCGCCCCAGTCAGATACGCAGTATTTT
CSANYRLAPQSDTQYF
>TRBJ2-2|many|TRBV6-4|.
TGTGCCAGCAGTGGGGACTCCACCGGGGAGCTGTTTTTT
CASSGDSTGELFF
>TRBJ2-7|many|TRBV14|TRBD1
TGTGCCAGCAGCCACCGGGACAGTCAGTACGAGCAGTACTTC
CASSHRDSQYEQYF
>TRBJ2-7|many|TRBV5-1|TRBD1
TGCGCCAGCAGCTTGGAACAGGGGTACGAGCAGTACTTC
CASSLEQGYEQYF
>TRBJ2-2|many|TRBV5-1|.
TGCGCCAGCAGCTTGGTAGCGGACTCGAACACCGGGGAGCTGTTTTTT
CASSLVADSNTGELFF
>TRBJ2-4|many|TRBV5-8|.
TGTGCCAGCAGCGTCGGGACACTCAACATTCAGTACTTC
CASSVGTLNIQYF
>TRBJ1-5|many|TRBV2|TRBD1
TGTGCCAGCAAATTGACAGGGTTGGATCAGCCCCAGCATTTT
CASKLTGLDQPQHF
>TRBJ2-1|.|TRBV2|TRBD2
TGTGCCAGCAGTGAAAGGACTAGCGGGAGGGCCCCCTACAATGAGCAGTTCTTC
CASSERTSGRAPYNEQFF
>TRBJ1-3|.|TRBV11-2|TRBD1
TGTGCCAGCAGCTCACAGGGGGCGAGAGGAAACACCATATATTTT
CASSSQGARGNTIYF
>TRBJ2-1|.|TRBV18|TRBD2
TGTGCCAGCCCAACTAGCGGGAGTAGAAATGAGCAGTTCTTC
CASPTSGSRNEQFF
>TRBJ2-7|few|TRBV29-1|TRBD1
TGCAGCGTCGATACGGGACAGGGCTACGAGCAGTACTTC
CSVDTGQGYEQYF
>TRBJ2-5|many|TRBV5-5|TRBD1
TGTGCCAGCAGCCGACAGGGACGGGAGACCCAGTACTTC
CASSRQGRETQYF
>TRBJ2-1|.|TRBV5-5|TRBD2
TGCGCCAGCAGCTTGTTGACTAGCGACAATGAGCAGTTCTTC
CASSLLTSDNEQFF
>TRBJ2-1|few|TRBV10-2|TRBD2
TGCGCCAGCAGATTAGCGGGAAGCTCCTACAATGAGCAGTTCTTC
CASRLAGSSYNEQFF
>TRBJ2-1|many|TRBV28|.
TGTGCCAGCGGGCTGGGTAAAAATGAGCAGTTCTTC
CASGLGKNEQFF
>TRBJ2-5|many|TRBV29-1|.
TGCAGCGTTGTGCCCCTCGGGAGACCACAAGAGACCCAGTACTTC
CSVVPLGRPQETQYF
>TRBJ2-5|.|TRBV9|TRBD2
TGTGCCAGCAGCGTAGGACTAGCGGGGGGGGCTCTCCAAGAGACCCAGTACTTC
CASSVGLAGGALQETQYF
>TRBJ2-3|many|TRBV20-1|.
TGCAGTGCTAACCGACAGCTTCTGGATACGCAGTATTTT
CSANRQLLDTQYF
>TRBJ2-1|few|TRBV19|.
TGTGCCAGTAGATCACAGTCGAATGAGCAGTTCTTC
CASRSQSNEQFF
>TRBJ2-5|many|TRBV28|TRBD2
TGTGCCAGCAGCTTAAGGGAGGGCCGAGAGACCCAGTACTTC
CASSLREGRETQYF